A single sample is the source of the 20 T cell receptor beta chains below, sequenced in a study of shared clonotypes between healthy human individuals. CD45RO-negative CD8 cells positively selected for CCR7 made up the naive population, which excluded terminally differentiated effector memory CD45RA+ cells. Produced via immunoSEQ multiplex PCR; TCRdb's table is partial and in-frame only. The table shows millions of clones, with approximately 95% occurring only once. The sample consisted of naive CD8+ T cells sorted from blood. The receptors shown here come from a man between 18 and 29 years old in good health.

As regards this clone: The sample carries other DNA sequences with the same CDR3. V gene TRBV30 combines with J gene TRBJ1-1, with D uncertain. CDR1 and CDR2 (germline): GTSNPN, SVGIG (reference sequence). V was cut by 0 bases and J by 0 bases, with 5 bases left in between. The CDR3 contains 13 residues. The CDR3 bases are TGTGCCTGGAGTGTTCAAATGAACACTGAAGCTTTCTTT. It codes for CAWSVQMNTEAFF.

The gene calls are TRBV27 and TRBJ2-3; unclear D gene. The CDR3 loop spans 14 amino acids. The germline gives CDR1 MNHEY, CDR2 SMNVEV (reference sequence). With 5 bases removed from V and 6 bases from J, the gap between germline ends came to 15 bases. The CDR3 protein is CASSPTWSRDTQYF. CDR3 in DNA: TGTGCCAGCAGTCCGACGTGGTCCCGGGATACGCAGTATTTT.

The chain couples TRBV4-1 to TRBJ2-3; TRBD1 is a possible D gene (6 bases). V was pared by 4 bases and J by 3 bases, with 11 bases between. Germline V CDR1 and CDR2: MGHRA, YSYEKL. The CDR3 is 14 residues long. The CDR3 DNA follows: TGCGCCAGCAGCCCAACGACAGGAACAGATACGCAGTATTTT. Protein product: CASSPTTGTDTQYF.

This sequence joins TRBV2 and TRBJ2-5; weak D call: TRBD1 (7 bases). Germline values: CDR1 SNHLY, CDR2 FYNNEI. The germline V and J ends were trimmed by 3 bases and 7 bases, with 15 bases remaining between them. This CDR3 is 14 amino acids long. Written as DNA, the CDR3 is TGTGCCAGCAGTGATTTAGGGCAGGGGGGGACCCAGTACTTC. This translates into CASSDLGQGGTQYF.

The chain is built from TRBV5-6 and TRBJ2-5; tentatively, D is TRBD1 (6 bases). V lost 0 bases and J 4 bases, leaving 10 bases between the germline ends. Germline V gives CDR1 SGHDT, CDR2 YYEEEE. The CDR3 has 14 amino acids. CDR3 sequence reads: CASSLEGDGETQYF. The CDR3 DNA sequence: TGTGCCAGCAGCTTGGAGGGGGACGGAGAGACCCAGTACTTC.

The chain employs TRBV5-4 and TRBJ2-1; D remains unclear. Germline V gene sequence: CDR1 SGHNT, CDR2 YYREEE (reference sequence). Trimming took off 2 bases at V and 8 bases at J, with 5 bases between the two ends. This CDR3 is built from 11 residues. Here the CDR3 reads CASSFLHEQFF. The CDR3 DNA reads TGTGCCAGCAGCTTTCTCCATGAGCAGTTCTTC. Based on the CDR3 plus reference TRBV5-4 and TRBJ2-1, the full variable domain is ETGVTQSPTHLIKTRGQQVTLRCSSQSGHNTVSWYQQALGQGPQFIFQYYREEENGRGNFPPRFSGLQFPNYSSELNVNALELDDSALYLCASSFLHEQFFGPGTRLTVL.

The CDR3 protein is CASSSGLMAQYF. The CDR3 DNA follows: TGTGCCAGCAGCTCCGGACTTATGGCCCAGTACTTC. This chain links TRBV11-1 with TRBJ2-5, with D perhaps TRBD2 (5 bases). The CDR3 has 12 residues. Per germline, CDR1 SGHAT and CDR2 FQDESV (reference sequence). Trimming left V 4 bases short and J 9 bases short, with 12 bases between.

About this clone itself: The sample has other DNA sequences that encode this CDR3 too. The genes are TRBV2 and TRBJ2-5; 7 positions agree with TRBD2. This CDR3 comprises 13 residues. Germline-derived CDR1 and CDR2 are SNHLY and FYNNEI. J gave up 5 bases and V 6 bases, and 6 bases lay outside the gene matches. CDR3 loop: CASSDLGGETQYF. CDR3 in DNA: TGTGCCAGCAGCGATCTGGGAGGGGAGACCCAGTACTTC.

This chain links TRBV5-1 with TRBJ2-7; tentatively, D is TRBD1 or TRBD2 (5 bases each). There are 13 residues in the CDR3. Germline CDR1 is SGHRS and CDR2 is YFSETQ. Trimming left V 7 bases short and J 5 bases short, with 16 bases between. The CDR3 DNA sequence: TGCGCCAGCCGGGACCAAGAAGGGGACGAGCAGTACTTC. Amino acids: CASRDQEGDEQYF.

This CDR3 reads CASRRGTGGDQPQHF. In nucleotides, the CDR3 is TGTGCCAGCAGAAGGGGGACAGGGGGAGATCAGCCCCAGCATTTT. The J gene is TRBJ1-5, the V gene TRBV2, with 11 bases fitting TRBD1. V lost 6 bases to trimming and J lost 5 bases; unmatched junction nucleotides: 6. Per the germline V gene, CDR1 is SNHLY and CDR2 is FYNNEI. The CDR3 spans 15 residues.

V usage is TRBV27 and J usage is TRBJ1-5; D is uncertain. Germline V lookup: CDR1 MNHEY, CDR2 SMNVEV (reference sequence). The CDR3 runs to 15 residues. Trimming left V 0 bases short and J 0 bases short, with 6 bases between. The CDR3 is CASSLSSTSNQPQHF. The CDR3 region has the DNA TGTGCCAGCAGTTTATCGTCGACTAGCAATCAGCCCCAGCATTTT.

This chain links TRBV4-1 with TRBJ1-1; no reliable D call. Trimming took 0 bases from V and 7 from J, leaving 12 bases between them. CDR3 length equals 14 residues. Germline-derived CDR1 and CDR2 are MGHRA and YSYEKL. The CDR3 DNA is TGCGCCAGCAGCCAAGAACGGATTGAACTTGAAGCTTTCTTT. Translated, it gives CASSQERIELEAFF.

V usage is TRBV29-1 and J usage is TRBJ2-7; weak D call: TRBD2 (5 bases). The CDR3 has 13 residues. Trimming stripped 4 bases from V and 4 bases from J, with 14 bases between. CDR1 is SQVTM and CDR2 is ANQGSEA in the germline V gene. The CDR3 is CSVAIGIGYEQYF. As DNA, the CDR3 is TGCAGCGTTGCGATCGGGATAGGGTACGAGCAGTACTTC.

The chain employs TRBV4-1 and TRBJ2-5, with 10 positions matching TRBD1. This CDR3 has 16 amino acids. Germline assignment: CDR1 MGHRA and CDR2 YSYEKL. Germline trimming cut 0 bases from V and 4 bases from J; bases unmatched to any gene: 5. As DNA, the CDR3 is TGCGCCAGCAGCCAAGAGGACAGGGGGTTATCAGAGACCCAGTACTTC. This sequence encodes CASSQEDRGLSETQYF.

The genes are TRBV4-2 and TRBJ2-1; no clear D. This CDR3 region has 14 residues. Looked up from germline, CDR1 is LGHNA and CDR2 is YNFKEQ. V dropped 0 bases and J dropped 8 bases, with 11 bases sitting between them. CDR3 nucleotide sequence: TGTGCCAGCAGCCAAGATCAGTTCGCGGATGAGCAGTTCTTC. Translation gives CASSQDQFADEQFF.

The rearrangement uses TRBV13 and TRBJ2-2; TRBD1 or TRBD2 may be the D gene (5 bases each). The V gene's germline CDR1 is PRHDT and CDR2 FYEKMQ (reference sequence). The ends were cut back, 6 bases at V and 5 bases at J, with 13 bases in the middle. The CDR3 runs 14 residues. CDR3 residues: CASRVVGETGELFF. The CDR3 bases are TGTGCCAGCAGGGTCGTGGGGGAGACCGGGGAGCTGTTTTTT.

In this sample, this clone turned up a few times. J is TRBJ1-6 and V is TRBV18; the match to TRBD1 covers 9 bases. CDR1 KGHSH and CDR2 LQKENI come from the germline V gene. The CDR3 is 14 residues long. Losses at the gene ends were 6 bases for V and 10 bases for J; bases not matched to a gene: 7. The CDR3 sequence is CASSPTGGNSPLHF. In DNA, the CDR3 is TGTGCCAGCTCTCCGACAGGGGGAAACTCACCCCTCCACTTT.

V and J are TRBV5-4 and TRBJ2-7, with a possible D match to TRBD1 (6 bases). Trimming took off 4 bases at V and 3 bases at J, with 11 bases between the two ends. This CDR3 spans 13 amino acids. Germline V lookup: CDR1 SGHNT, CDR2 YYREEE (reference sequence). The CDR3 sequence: CASSQDSSYEQYF. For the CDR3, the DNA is TGTGCCAGCAGCCAGGACAGCAGCTACGAGCAGTACTTC.

The CDR3 nucleotides are TGCAGCGTTGAGTTCGGAGTGAACACTGAAGCTTTCTTT. Translating it yields CSVEFGVNTEAFF. This chain joins TRBV29-1 and TRBJ1-1; D remains ambiguous. This CDR3 is 13 amino acids long. V lost 3 bases and J 0 bases, leaving 8 bases between the germline ends. Germline-derived CDR1 and CDR2 are SQVTM and ANQGSEA.

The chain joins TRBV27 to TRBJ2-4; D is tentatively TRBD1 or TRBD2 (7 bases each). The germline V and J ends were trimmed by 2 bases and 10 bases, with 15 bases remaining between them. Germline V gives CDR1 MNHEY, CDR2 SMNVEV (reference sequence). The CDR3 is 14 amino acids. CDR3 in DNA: TGTGCCAGCAGTTTAAGTGCAGGGGGGGGTATTCAGTACTTC. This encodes CASSLSAGGGIQYF.